What follows describes a single T cell receptor (beta chain). This record belongs to a study of blood T cell repertoires in COVID-19. The overall study: T cells, B-cell-depleted T cells, or PBMCs supplied cDNA or gDNA.

Study members were between roughly 18 and 90 years old and lived in some 22 US regions. Exposed study participants had met a COVID-19 case within 2 weeks before entry. As handled by the study authors: Estimation of nucleated cell counts relied on the amplification of reference gene primers. Repertoires were generated with immunoSEQ multiplex PCR, while TCRdb's copy carries only in-frame clones and drops some. V, J and clone size are taken as reported in that table, and D and trimming were inferred from the DNA itself. In the table there are approximately 400,000 clones, roughly nine tenths of which are singletons. Sequencing used PBMCs or T cells enriched from blood (not recorded which). This clonotype was obtained from a middle-aged woman who had been exposed to COVID-19.

The CDR3 DNA follows: TGCAGCGTTGATCCCGCAGGGGACGCTGGAAACACCATATATTTT. It translates to CSVDPAGDAGNTIYF. The chain is built from TRBV29-1 and TRBJ1-3; D might be TRBD1 (6 bases). The CDR3 sequence is 15 residues long. Trimming removed 3 bases from V and 2 bases from J, with 14 bases in between. CDR1 and CDR2 (germline): SQVTM, ANQGSEA. The variable domain in full, with the rest retrieved from reference TRBV29-1 and TRBJ1-3, is SAVISQKPSRDICQRGTSLTIQCQVDSQVTMMFWYRQQPGQSLTLIATANQGSEATYESGFVIDKFPISRPNLTFSTLTVSNMSPEDSSIYLCSVDPAGDAGNTIYFGEGSWLTVV.